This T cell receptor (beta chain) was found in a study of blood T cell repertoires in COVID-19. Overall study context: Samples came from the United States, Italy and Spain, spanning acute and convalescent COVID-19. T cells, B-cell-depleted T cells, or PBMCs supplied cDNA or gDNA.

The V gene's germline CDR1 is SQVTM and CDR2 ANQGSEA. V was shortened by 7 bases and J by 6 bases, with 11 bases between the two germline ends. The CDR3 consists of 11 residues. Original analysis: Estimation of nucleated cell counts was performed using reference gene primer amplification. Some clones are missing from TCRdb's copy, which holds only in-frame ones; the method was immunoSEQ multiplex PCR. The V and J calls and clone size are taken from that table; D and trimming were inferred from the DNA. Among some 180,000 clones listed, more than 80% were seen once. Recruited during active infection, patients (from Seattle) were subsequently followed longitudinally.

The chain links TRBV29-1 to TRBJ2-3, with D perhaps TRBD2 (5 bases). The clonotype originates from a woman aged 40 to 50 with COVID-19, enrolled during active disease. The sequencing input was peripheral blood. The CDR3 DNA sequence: TGCAGCGCTAAGCGGCGGGATACGCAGTATTTT. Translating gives CSAKRRDTQYF.